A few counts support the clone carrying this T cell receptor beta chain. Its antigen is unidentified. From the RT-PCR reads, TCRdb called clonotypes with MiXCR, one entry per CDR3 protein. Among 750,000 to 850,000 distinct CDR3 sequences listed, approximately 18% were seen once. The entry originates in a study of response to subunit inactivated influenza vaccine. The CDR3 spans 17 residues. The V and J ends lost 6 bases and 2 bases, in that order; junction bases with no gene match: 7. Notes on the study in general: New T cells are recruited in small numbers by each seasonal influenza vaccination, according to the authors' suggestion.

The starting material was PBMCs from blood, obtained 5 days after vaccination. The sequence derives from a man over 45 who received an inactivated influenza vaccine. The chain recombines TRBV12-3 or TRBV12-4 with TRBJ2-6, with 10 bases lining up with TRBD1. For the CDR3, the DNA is TGTGCCAGCAGGCTCACGGGACAGGGGCCTGGGGCCAACGTCCTGACTTTC. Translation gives CASRLTGQGPGANVLTF.